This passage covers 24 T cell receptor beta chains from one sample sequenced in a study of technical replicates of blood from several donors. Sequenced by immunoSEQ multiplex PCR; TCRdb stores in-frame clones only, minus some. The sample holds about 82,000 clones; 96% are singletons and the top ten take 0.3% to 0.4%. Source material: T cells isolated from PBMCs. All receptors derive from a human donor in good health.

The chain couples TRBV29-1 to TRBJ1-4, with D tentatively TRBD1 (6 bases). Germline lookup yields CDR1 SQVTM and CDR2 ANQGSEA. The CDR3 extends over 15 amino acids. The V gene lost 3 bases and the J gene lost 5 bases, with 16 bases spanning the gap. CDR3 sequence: CSVELGSGVNEKLFF. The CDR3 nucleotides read TGCAGCGTTGAGCTCGGATCAGGGGTCAATGAAAAACTGTTTTTT.

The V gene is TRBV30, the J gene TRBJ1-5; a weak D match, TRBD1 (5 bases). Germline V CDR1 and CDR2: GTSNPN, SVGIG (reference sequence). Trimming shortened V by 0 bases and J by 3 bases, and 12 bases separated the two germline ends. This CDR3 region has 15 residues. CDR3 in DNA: TGTGCCTGGAGTGTAATGGGAGGGGTCAATCAGCCCCAGCATTTT. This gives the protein CAWSVMGGVNQPQHF.

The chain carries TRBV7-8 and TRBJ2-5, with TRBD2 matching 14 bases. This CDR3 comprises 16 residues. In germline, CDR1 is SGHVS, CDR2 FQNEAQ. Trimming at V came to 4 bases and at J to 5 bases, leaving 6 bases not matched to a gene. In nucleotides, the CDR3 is TGTGCCAGCAGCTCCGGACTAGCGGGAGGCCCGGAGACCCAGTACTTC. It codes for CASSSGLAGGPETQYF.

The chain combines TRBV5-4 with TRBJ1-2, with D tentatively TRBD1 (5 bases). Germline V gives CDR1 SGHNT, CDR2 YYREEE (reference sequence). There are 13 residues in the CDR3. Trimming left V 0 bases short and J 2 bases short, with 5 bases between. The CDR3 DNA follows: TGTGCCAGCAGCTTGGCAGGGAACTATGGCTACACCTTC. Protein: CASSLAGNYGYTF.

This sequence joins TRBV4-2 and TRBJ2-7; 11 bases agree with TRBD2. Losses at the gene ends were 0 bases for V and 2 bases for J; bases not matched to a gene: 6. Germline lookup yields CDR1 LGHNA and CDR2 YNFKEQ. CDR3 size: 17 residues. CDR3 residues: CASSQDGGGLAAYEQYF. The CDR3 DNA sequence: TGTGCCAGCAGCCAAGATGGGGGGGGACTAGCGGCCTACGAGCAGTACTTC.

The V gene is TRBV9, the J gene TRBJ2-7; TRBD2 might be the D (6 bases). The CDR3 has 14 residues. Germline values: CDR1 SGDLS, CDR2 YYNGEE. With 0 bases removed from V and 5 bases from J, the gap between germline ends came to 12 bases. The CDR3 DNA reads TGTGCCAGCAGCGTAGAAGACGGGAGCAACGAGCAGTACTTC. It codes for CASSVEDGSNEQYF.

The DNA of the CDR3 is TGTGCCAGCAGCTTAGGAGGGACTAGCGGCTACGAGCAGTACTTC. It encodes CASSLGGTSGYEQYF. The genes are TRBV11-2 and TRBJ2-7; 11 nucleotides agree with TRBD2. The CDR3 spans 15 residues. V lost 1 base, J lost 3 bases, and 2 bases stayed unmatched. In germline, CDR1 is SGHAT, CDR2 FQNNGV.

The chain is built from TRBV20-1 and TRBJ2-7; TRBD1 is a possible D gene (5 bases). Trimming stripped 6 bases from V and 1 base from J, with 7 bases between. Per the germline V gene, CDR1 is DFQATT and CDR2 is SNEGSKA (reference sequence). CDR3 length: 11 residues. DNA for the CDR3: TGCAGTGCGGGGCCATCCTACGAGCAGTACTTC. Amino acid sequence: CSAGPSYEQYF.

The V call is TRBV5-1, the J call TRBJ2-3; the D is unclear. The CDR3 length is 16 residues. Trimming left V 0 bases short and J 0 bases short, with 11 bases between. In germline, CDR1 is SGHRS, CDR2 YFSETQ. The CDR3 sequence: CASSLGASSSTDTQYF. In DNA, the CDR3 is TGCGCCAGCAGCTTGGGGGCCTCCTCTAGCACAGATACGCAGTATTTT.

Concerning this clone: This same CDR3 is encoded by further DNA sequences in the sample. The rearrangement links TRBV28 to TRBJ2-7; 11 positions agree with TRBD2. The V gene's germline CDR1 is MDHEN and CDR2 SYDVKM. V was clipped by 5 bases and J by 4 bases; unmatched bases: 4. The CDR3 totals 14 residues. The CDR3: CASSLLAGGYEQYF. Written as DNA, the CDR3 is TGTGCCAGCAGTCTTCTAGCGGGAGGATACGAGCAGTACTTC.

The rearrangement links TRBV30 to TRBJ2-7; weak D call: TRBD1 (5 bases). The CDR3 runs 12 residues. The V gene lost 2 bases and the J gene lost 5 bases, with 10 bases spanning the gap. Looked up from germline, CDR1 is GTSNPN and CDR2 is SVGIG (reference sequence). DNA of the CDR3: TGTGCCTGGAGTAGGGGCTTTGACGAGCAGTACTTC. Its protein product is CAWSRGFDEQYF. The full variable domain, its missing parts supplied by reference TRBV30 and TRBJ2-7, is SQTIHQWPATLVQPVGSPLSLECTVEGTSNPNLYWYRQAAGRGLQLLFYSVGIGQISSEVPQNLSASRPQDRQFILSSKKLLLSDSGFYLCAWSRGFDEQYFGPGTRLTVT.

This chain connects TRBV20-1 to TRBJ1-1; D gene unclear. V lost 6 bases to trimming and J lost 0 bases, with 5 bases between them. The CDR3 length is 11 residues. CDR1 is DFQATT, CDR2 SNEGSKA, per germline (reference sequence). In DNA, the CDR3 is TGCAGTGCCCGAGTGAACACTGAAGCTTTCTTT. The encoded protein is CSARVNTEAFF.

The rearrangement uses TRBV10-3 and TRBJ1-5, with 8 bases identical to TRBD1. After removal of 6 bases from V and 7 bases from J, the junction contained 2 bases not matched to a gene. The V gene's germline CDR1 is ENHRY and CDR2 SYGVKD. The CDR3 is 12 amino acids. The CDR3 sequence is CAIRTGEQPQHF. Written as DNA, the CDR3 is TGTGCCATCAGGACAGGGGAACAGCCCCAGCATTTT.

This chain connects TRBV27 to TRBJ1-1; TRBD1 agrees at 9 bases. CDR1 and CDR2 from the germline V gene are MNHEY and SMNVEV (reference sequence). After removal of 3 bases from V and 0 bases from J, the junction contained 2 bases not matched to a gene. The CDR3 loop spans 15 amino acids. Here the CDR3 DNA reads TGTGCCAGCAGTTTGGGGACAGGGATGAACACTGAAGCTTTCTTT. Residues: CASSLGTGMNTEAFF.

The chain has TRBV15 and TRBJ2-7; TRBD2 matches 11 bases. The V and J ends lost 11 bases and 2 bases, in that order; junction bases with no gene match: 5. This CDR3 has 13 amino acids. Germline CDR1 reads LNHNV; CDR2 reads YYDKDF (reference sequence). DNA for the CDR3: TGTGCCGCTAGCGGGAGGTACACCTACGAGCAGTACTTC. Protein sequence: CAASGRYTYEQYF.

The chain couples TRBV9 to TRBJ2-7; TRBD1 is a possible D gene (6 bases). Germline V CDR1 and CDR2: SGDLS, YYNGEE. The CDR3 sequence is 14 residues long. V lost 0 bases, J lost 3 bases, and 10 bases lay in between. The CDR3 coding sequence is TGTGCCAGCAGCGTAGCAACGGACAGCTACGAGCAGTACTTC. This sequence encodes CASSVATDSYEQYF.

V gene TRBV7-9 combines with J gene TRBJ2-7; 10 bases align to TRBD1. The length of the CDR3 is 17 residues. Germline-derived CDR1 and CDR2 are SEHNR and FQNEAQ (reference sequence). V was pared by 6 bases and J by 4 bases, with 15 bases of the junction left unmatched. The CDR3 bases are TGTGCCAGCAGGGCCGGGACAGGGGTTGGAGCTTGGTACGAGCAGTACTTC. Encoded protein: CASRAGTGVGAWYEQYF.

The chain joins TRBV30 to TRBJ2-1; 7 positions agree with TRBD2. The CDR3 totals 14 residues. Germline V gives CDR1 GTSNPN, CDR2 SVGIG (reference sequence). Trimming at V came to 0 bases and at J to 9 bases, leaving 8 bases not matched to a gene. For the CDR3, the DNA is TGTGCCTGGAGTGTAAGGCGGGAGATCGGTGAGCAGTTCTTC. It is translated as CAWSVRREIGEQFF.

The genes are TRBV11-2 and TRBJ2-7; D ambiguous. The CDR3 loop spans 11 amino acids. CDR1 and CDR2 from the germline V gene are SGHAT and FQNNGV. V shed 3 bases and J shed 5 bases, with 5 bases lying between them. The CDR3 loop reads CASSLGDEQYF. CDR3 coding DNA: TGTGCCAGCAGCTTGGGCGACGAGCAGTACTTC.

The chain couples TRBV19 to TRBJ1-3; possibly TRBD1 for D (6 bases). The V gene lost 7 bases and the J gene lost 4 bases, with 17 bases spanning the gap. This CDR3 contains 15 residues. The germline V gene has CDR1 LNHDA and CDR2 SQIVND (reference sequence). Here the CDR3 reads CASIGRGAQGNTIYF. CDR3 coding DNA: TGTGCCAGTATAGGGCGGGGGGCGCAGGGAAACACCATATATTTT.

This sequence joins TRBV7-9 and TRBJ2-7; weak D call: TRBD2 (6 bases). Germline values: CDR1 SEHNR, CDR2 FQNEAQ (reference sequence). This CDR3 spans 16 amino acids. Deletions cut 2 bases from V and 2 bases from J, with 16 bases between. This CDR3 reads CASSLSSGGKAYEQYF. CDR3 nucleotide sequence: TGTGCCAGCAGCTTATCGTCGGGCGGGAAAGCCTACGAGCAGTACTTC.

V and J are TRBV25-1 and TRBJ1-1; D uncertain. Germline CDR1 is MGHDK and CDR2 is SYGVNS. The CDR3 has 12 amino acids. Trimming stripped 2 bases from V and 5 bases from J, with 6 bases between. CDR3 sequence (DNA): TGTGCCAGCAGTGAAGGCGGGACTGAAGCTTTCTTT. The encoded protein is CASSEGGTEAFF.

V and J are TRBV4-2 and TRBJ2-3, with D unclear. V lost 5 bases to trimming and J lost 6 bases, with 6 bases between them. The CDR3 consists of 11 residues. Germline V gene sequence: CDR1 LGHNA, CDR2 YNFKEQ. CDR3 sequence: CASSMADTQYF. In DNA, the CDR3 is TGTGCCAGCAGCATGGCTGATACGCAGTATTTT.

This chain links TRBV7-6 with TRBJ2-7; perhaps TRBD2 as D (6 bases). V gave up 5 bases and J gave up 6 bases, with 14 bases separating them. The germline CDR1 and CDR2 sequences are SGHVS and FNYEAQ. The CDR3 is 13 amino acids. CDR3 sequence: CASSLGRMGEQYF. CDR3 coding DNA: TGTGCCAGCAGCCTCGGGAGAATGGGCGAGCAGTACTTC.